What follows are 29 T cell receptor beta chains derived from one specimen sequenced in a study of blood T cell repertoires in COVID-19. Assay used: immunoSEQ multiplex PCR; TCRdb lists only in-frame clones, some missing. Of a few hundred thousand clones in the sample, over 80% were seen once. Sequencing was carried out using PBMCs or T cells enriched from blood (not recorded which). These receptors originate from a human donor in a cohort exposed to, infected with or recovered from COVID-19 (not recorded which). The donor label of this sample is uncertain.

This chain uses TRBV14 with TRBJ2-3; no clear D gene. CDR1 is SGHDN and CDR2 is FVKESK in the germline V gene. The CDR3 is made up of 13 amino acids. The germline V and J ends were trimmed by 1 base and 6 bases, with 8 bases remaining between them. In nucleotides, the CDR3 is TGTGCCAGCAGCCAAGCTCCGTATGATACGCAGTATTTT. Translation gives CASSQAPYDTQYF.

The chain joins TRBV9 to TRBJ1-2, with TRBD1 as a possible D gene (5 bases). V was trimmed by 0 bases and J by 2 bases, leaving 11 bases between them. This CDR3 contains 15 residues. Germline-derived CDR1 and CDR2 are SGDLS and YYNGEE. CDR3 coding DNA: TGTGCCAGCAGCGTAGGGGCAGGGTTAAACTATGGCTACACCTTC. It specifies CASSVGAGLNYGYTF.

This clone was detected a few times. V is TRBV11-2 and J is TRBJ1-4, with D perhaps TRBD1 (6 bases). In germline, CDR1 is SGHAT, CDR2 FQNNGV. V was cut by 3 bases and J by 2 bases, with 13 bases left in between. CDR3 length: 16 amino acids. CDR3 DNA: TGTGCCAGCAGCTTCCGGAGTGGGGGCACTAATGAAAAACTGTTTTTT. Translating it yields CASSFRSGGTNEKLFF.

The rearrangement links TRBV12-3 or TRBV12-4 to TRBJ1-1, with a tentative D call TRBD1 (5 bases). Deletions cut 2 bases from V and 7 bases from J, with 11 bases between. There are 13 residues in the CDR3. CDR3 DNA sequence: TGTGCCAGCAGTTTACGAGGGAGGGGTGAAGCTTTCTTT. Translation: CASSLRGRGEAFF.

This clone was seen a handful of times. V is TRBV7-9 and J is TRBJ1-2, with a tentative D call TRBD1 (6 bases). Germline V gene data show CDR1 as SEHNR and CDR2 as FQNEAQ (reference sequence). This CDR3 has 16 residues. The V end lost 2 bases, the J end lost 6 bases, and 19 bases lay between the germline ends. CDR3 residues: CASSLRGAARGDGYTF. As DNA, the CDR3 is TGTGCCAGCAGCTTACGGGGGGCCGCCCGGGGCGATGGCTACACCTTC.

The chain recombines TRBV11-3 with TRBJ1-2; tentatively, D is TRBD1 (6 bases). This CDR3 spans 13 amino acids. Germline CDR1 SGHNT, CDR2 YENEEA. V lost 5 bases, J lost 4 bases, and 11 bases lay in between. The CDR3 DNA sequence: TGTGCCAGCAGCCTAAAAGGGGGCTATGGCTACACCTTC. Amino acids: CASSLKGGYGYTF.

The chain couples TRBV19 to TRBJ1-1; D gene uncertain. This CDR3 spans 13 amino acids. V lost 7 bases to trimming and J lost 4 bases, with 13 bases between them. Germline CDR1 LNHDA, CDR2 SQIVND (reference sequence). The CDR3 sequence is CASMEVSGTEAFF. CDR3 DNA: TGTGCCAGTATGGAGGTCAGCGGCACTGAAGCTTTCTTT.

Only one count was recorded for this clone. The chain combines TRBV10-3 with TRBJ2-3; D might be TRBD2 (5 bases). Germline CDR1 ENHRY, CDR2 SYGVKD. The CDR3 covers 15 residues. Trimming took off 11 bases at V and 0 bases at J, with 18 bases between the two ends. The CDR3 protein is CAVMVGRSSTDTQYF. Written as DNA, the CDR3 is TGTGCCGTAATGGTAGGGAGATCTAGCACAGATACGCAGTATTTT.

The chain recombines TRBV6-6 with TRBJ1-4; the D gene is possibly TRBD1 (5 bases). This CDR3 region has 14 residues. V was trimmed by 6 bases and J by 4 bases, leaving 12 bases between them. Germline V gene lookup returns CDR1 MNHNY and CDR2 SVGAGI (reference sequence). CDR3 nucleotide sequence: TGTGCCAGCAGCTTTGGGCAGGGTAATGAAAAACTGTTTTTT. Translation gives CASSFGQGNEKLFF.

The rearrangement joins TRBV2 to TRBJ1-1, with D tentatively TRBD1 (6 bases). CDR1 is SNHLY and CDR2 is FYNNEI in the germline V gene. The V gene lost 7 bases and the J gene lost 5 bases, with 17 bases spanning the gap. CDR3 length: 14 amino acids. The CDR3 nucleotides are TGTGCCAGCATCCGAATAGGGGGAGATACTGAAGCTTTCTTT. Protein product: CASIRIGGDTEAFF.

The chain employs TRBV29-1 and TRBJ2-7; no definite D call. V was shortened by 3 bases and J by 0 bases, with 18 bases between the two germline ends. The CDR3 sequence is 16 residues long. CDR1 is SQVTM and CDR2 is ANQGSEA in the germline V gene. The CDR3 DNA reads TGCAGCGTTGAGGCGCCCAGCCTACACAGCTCCTACGAGCAGTACTTC. Encoded protein: CSVEAPSLHSSYEQYF.

This clone was found a few times. The rearrangement joins TRBV10-3 to TRBJ1-1, with 10 bases identical to TRBD1. After removal of 6 bases from V and 5 bases from J, the junction contained 6 bases not matched to a gene. CDR3 size: 14 residues. Germline lookup yields CDR1 ENHRY and CDR2 SYGVKD. The CDR3 DNA is TGTGCCATCAGGGGGGGACAGGGGAGGACTGAAGCTTTCTTT. As protein: CAIRGGQGRTEAFF.

The chain uses TRBV15 and TRBJ1-1, with 8 bases matching TRBD1. Trimming removed 6 bases from V and 1 base from J; junction bases left unmatched: 4. This CDR3 spans 14 amino acids. Per the germline V gene, CDR1 is LNHNV and CDR2 is YYDKDF (reference sequence). The CDR3 DNA reads as TGTGCCACCAGTACACAGGGGGGGAACACTGAAGCTTTCTTT. The encoded protein is CATSTQGGNTEAFF.

This chain connects TRBV5-6 to TRBJ1-2, with 9 nucleotides matching TRBD1. Losses at the gene ends were 4 bases for V and 7 bases for J; bases not matched to a gene: 5. From germline, CDR1 is SGHDT and CDR2 YYEEEE. The CDR3 has 13 residues. CDR3 protein: CASSEGQGGGYTF. The CDR3 DNA reads TGTGCCAGCAGCGAGGGACAGGGCGGTGGCTACACCTTC.

The genes are TRBV18 and TRBJ2-4; D possibly corresponds to TRBD2 (6 bases). Per the germline V gene, CDR1 is KGHSH and CDR2 is LQKENI. Trimming shortened V by 1 base and J by 10 bases, and 14 bases separated the two germline ends. The CDR3 sequence is 14 residues long. The DNA for the CDR3 is TGTGCCAGCTCACCACTTGGGCGACGGGGGATTCAGTACTTC. It is translated as CASSPLGRRGIQYF.

The V and J genes are TRBV5-1 and TRBJ2-3, with 14 bases that match TRBD2. Germline trimming cut 4 bases from V and 5 bases from J; bases unmatched to any gene: 6. The V gene's germline CDR1 is SGHRS and CDR2 YFSETQ. The CDR3 runs to 16 residues. CDR3 residues: CASSRTSGGPGDTQYF. The CDR3 DNA reads as TGCGCCAGCAGCCGGACTAGCGGGGGGCCGGGAGATACGCAGTATTTT.

This sequence joins TRBV5-6 and TRBJ1-6; D unresolved. V was shortened by 0 bases and J by 10 bases, with 17 bases between the two germline ends. Germline V lookup: CDR1 SGHDT, CDR2 YYEEEE. This CDR3 contains 16 residues. The CDR3 loop is CASSLEHSERGSPLHF. The CDR3 nucleotides read TGTGCCAGCAGCTTGGAACATTCAGAACGTGGCTCACCCCTCCACTTT.

The J gene is TRBJ2-5, the V gene TRBV3-1 (or the pseudogene TRBV3-2); tentative D call: TRBD1 (6 bases). From germline, CDR1 is LGHDT and CDR2 YNNKEL (reference sequence). There are 15 residues in the CDR3. V lost 4 bases and J 7 bases, leaving 19 bases between the germline ends. CDR3: CASSPLLPGDGTQYF. The CDR3 DNA reads as TGTGCCAGCAGCCCGCTTTTACCAGGGGACGGGACCCAGTACTTC.

The J gene is TRBJ2-3, the V gene TRBV7-2; TRBD1 might be the D (5 bases). CDR1 and CDR2 (germline): SGHTA, FQGNSA. Trimming pared 0 bases from V and 7 bases from J, leaving 14 bases between. The CDR3 totals 15 residues. The CDR3 bases are TGTGCCAGCAGCTTAGCGCGAAGGGGTGATTATACGCAGTATTTT. Amino acid sequence: CASSLARRGDYTQYF.

The chain carries TRBV3-1 (or the pseudogene TRBV3-2) and TRBJ2-3; 12 nucleotides align to TRBD2. The V and J ends lost 4 bases and 1 base, in that order; junction bases with no gene match: 3. The CDR3 covers 16 residues. CDR1 is LGHDT, CDR2 YNNKEL, per germline (reference sequence). The CDR3 coding sequence is TGTGCCAGCAGCCCTCGGACTAGCGGGGGCACAGATACGCAGTATTTT. Translating it yields CASSPRTSGGTDTQYF.

The genes are TRBV19 and TRBJ1-1; D unclear. The V and J ends lost 8 bases and 1 base respectively, with 26 bases between them. CDR3 size: 18 residues. Germline V gene lookup returns CDR1 LNHDA and CDR2 SQIVND (reference sequence). Written as DNA, the CDR3 is TGTGCCAGTGCCGTAGTGTCCCTCCTAGGTCTACGGAACACTGAAGCTTTCTTT. Translating it yields CASAVVSLLGLRNTEAFF.

The J gene is TRBJ2-1, the V gene TRBV7-3; 10 positions match TRBD1. The trim removed 5 bases at V and 7 bases at J, leaving 5 bases unmatched. Germline CDR1 is SGHTA and CDR2 is FQGTGA. The CDR3 totals 14 residues. This CDR3 is CASSRTGGRNEQFF. Written as DNA, the CDR3 is TGTGCCAGCAGCCGGACAGGGGGAAGGAATGAGCAGTTCTTC.

The rearrangement uses TRBV2 and TRBJ2-1; D gene uncertain. CDR3 length: 11 amino acids. From germline, CDR1 is SNHLY and CDR2 FYNNEI. V was pared by 6 bases and J by 13 bases, with 13 bases between. The CDR3 bases are TGTGCCAGCAGGTTGGAGTTTGGACAGTTCTTC. This encodes CASRLEFGQFF.

The V and J genes are TRBV24-1 and TRBJ1-1; D gene ambiguous. V shed 9 bases and J shed 1 base, with 11 bases lying between them. The CDR3 extends over 13 amino acids. Germline V gene lookup returns CDR1 KGHDR and CDR2 SFDVKD. CDR3 residues: CATSLTGNTEAFF. CDR3 sequence (DNA): TGTGCCACCTCACTGACGGGGAACACTGAAGCTTTCTTT.

The chain employs TRBV5-1 and TRBJ2-6, with D possibly TRBD1 on 6 matching bases. The CDR3 has 15 amino acids. Germline V gives CDR1 SGHRS, CDR2 YFSETQ. Trimming left V 2 bases short and J 2 bases short, with 8 bases between. The CDR3 DNA reads TGCGCCAGCAGCTTACAGGGACCTGGGGCCAACGTCCTGACTTTC. It translates to CASSLQGPGANVLTF.

Worth noting for this clone: Other DNA sequences within the sample encode an identical CDR3. The V gene is TRBV5-4, the J gene TRBJ2-3; no firm D call. Between the trimmed V and J ends, which lost 0 bases and 2 bases, there was a span of 7 bases. Germline V CDR1 and CDR2: SGHNT, YYREEE (reference sequence). The length of the CDR3 is 14 residues. The CDR3 loop reads CASSLALDTDTQYF. CDR3 in DNA: TGTGCCAGCAGCTTGGCCCTAGACACAGATACGCAGTATTTT.

The rearrangement uses TRBV11-2 and TRBJ1-1, with 7 nucleotides matching TRBD1. The CDR3 has 16 amino acids. V lost 4 bases and J lost 6; bases outside the gene matches: 14. CDR1 is SGHAT and CDR2 is FQNNGV in the germline V gene. The CDR3 DNA reads TGTGCCAGCAGCTCAATTAGGGCCGGACAGGTGCCTGAAGCTTTCTTT. This translates into CASSSIRAGQVPEAFF.

The chain recombines TRBV27 with TRBJ2-2; 11 positions agree with TRBD1. V gave up 3 bases and J gave up 4 bases; unmatched junction bases: 1. In germline, CDR1 is MNHEY, CDR2 SMNVEV (reference sequence). The CDR3 covers 15 residues. Written as DNA, the CDR3 is TGTGCCAGCAGTTTCGGGACAGGGGGCACCGGGGAGCTGTTTTTT. Its protein is CASSFGTGGTGELFF.

The chain employs TRBV24-1 and TRBJ2-7; the match to TRBD2 covers 7 bases. Germline assignment: CDR1 KGHDR and CDR2 SFDVKD. The CDR3 extends over 13 amino acids. V shed 5 bases and J 2 bases; nucleotides not matched to a gene: 2. This CDR3 reads CATSGGGTYEQYF. The CDR3 DNA sequence: TGTGCCACCAGTGGCGGGGGTACCTACGAGCAGTACTTC.